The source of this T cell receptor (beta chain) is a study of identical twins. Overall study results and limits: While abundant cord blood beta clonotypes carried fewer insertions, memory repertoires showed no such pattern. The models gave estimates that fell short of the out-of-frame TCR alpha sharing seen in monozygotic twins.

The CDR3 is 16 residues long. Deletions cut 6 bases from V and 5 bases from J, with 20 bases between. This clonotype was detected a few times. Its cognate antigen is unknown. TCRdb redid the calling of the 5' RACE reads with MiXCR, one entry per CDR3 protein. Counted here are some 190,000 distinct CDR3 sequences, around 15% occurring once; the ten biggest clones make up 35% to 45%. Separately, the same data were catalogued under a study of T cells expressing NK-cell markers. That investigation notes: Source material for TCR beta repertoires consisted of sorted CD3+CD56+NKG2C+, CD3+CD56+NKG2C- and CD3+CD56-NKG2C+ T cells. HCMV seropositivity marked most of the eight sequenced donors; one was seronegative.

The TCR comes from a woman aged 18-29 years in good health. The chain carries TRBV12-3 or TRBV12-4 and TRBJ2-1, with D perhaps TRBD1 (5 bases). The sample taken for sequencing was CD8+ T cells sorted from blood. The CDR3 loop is CASSPPQGIEDNEQFF. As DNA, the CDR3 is TGTGCCAGCAGCCCACCCCAGGGAATAGAGGACAATGAGCAGTTCTTC.